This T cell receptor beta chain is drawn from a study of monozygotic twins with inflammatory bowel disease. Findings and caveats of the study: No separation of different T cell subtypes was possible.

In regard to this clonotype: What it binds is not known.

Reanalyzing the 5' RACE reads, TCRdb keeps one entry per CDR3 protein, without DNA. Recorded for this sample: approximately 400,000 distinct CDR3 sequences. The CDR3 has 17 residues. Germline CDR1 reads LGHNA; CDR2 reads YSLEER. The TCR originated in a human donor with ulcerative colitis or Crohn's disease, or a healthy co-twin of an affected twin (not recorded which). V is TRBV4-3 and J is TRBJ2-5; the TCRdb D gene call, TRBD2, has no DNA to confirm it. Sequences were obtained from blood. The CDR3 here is CASSPRRLAGDAETQYF.